This T cell receptor (beta chain) was documented in a study of OX40 agonist ivuxolimab in advanced cancers. Study-level background: Patients received the agonistic anti-OX40 (CD134) antibody ivuxolimab. In this trial design, patients received ivuxolimab intravenously at 0.01 to 10 mg/kg every 2 weeks. Findings and limits, study-wide: The expanded peripheral T cells' antigen specificity was not determined. Certain nonresponding patients likewise had low normalized T-cell clonal expansion.

In regard to this clone: What it binds is unknown.

Profiled with immunoSEQ multiplex PCR; TCRdb holds only in-frame clones, not every one. The data show about 35,000 clones, roughly four fifths seen once. The source was CD4+ or CD8+ T cells sorted from blood, collected in a trial of the OX40 agonist ivuxolimab. The clonotype originates from an adult with an advanced solid tumor such as melanoma, head and neck, liver or kidney cancer.

CDR3 in DNA: TGTGCCAGCACCCTCCTCACGAGCTCCTACAATGAGCAGTTCTTC. Residues: CASTLLTSSYNEQFF. The rearrangement joins TRBV5-6 to TRBJ2-1, with D unclear. The CDR3 is 15 residues long. Germline V gene sequence: CDR1 SGHDT, CDR2 YYEEEE. Trimming took off 6 bases at V and 0 bases at J, with 13 bases between the two ends.